Below are 28 T cell receptor beta chains sequenced from a single sample in a study of blood T cell repertoires in COVID-19. Sequenced by immunoSEQ multiplex PCR; TCRdb stores in-frame clones only, minus some. The profile shows under 95,000 clones, 80% to 90% of them singletons. The sequenced material came from peripheral blood. The receptors come from a woman aged 45-65 years with acute or convalescent COVID-19.

The V and J genes are TRBV3-1 (or the pseudogene TRBV3-2) and TRBJ1-2; unclear D gene. V was pared by 0 bases and J by 8 bases, with 10 bases between. Germline V gives CDR1 LGHDT, CDR2 YNNKEL (reference sequence). The CDR3 is made up of 13 amino acids. As DNA, the CDR3 is TGTGCCAGCAGCCAAGATAGGCCAGGCGGCTACACCTTC. This gives the protein CASSQDRPGGYTF.

The chain links TRBV7-3 to TRBJ2-3; 13 positions match TRBD2. Germline trimming cut 4 bases from V and 5 bases from J; bases unmatched to any gene: 15. CDR1 and CDR2 from the germline V gene are SGHTA and FQGTGA. This CDR3 has 19 amino acids. CDR3 coding DNA: TGTGCCAGCAGCTCCCATTCACACGGACTAGCGGGAGATTTAGATACGCAGTATTTT. It encodes CASSSHSHGLAGDLDTQYF.

This chain joins TRBV29-1 and TRBJ1-4, with a tentative D call TRBD1 (6 bases). The germline gives CDR1 SQVTM, CDR2 ANQGSEA. The CDR3 totals 12 residues. V was cut by 7 bases and J by 6 bases, with 12 bases left in between. The CDR3 DNA reads TGCAGCGCCTACACAGGGTATGAAAAACTGTTTTTT. Translating gives CSAYTGYEKLFF.

The chain recombines TRBV5-1 with TRBJ1-2; the match to TRBD1 covers 9 bases. The germline V gene has CDR1 SGHRS and CDR2 YFSETQ. V was clipped by 4 bases and J by 7 bases; unmatched bases: 14. The CDR3 consists of 16 residues. Written as DNA, the CDR3 is TGCGCCAGCAGCCCCGATTCCTGGACAGGGGAGGGTGGCTACACCTTC. Protein: CASSPDSWTGEGGYTF.

This clone was seen more than once but under ten times. This chain connects TRBV12-3 or TRBV12-4 to TRBJ2-7, with D possibly matching TRBD2 (5 bases). Trimming cost V 9 bases and J 9 bases, with 15 bases left between them. The CDR3 is 11 amino acids. The CDR3 region is CASSRALGQYF. Written as DNA, the CDR3 is TGTGCCAGTTCGAGGGCACTCGGGCAGTACTTC.

The genes are TRBV3-1 (or the pseudogene TRBV3-2) and TRBJ1-1; 7 nucleotides match TRBD1. The germline V gene has CDR1 LGHDT and CDR2 YNNKEL (reference sequence). CDR3 size: 12 residues. V shed 5 bases and J 6 bases; nucleotides not matched to a gene: 3. CDR3 loop: CASSNTGAEAFF. CDR3 coding DNA: TGTGCCAGCAGCAACACAGGGGCTGAAGCTTTCTTT.

The V call is TRBV28, the J call TRBJ2-3, with 9 bases fitting TRBD1. V gave up 6 bases and J gave up 3 bases; unmatched junction bases: 7. CDR3 length equals 15 residues. Germline CDR1 reads MDHEN; CDR2 reads SYDVKM. The CDR3 coding sequence is TGTGCCAGCAGAACACAGGGGGCTGGGACAGATACGCAGTATTTT. Translated, it gives CASRTQGAGTDTQYF.

The chain joins TRBV5-1 to TRBJ2-7, with 11 bases that match TRBD1. The length of the CDR3 is 14 residues. Germline V gives CDR1 SGHRS, CDR2 YFSETQ. Unmatched junction bases numbered 6, after V lost 5 bases and J lost 5 bases. CDR3 sequence (DNA): TGCGCCAGCAGATCGGGGACAGGGGGGAACGAGCAGTACTTC. The encoded protein is CASRSGTGGNEQYF.

This chain uses TRBV5-1 with TRBJ1-1; TRBD1 aligns across 9 bases. With 4 bases clipped from V and 4 bases from J, the junction kept 8 bases outside the gene matches. CDR1 is SGHRS and CDR2 is YFSETQ in the germline V gene. The CDR3 has 15 residues. CDR3 in amino acids: CASSGAQGAPTEAFF. The CDR3 nucleotides are TGCGCCAGCAGCGGAGCACAGGGGGCGCCCACTGAAGCTTTCTTT.

The chain links TRBV27 to TRBJ1-4; TRBD1 matches at 7 bases. The V gene's germline CDR1 is MNHEY and CDR2 SMNVEV (reference sequence). The CDR3 has 12 residues. V trimming: 5 bases; J trimming: 12 bases; junction bases outside the gene matches: 6. CDR3 DNA: TGTGCCAGCAGTCTGCCGACAGGGCAACTGTTTTTT. Translating it yields CASSLPTGQLFF.

The chain joins TRBV7-2 to TRBJ1-5; 9 nucleotides line up with TRBD1. This CDR3 is 15 amino acids long. Germline lookup yields CDR1 SGHTA and CDR2 FQGNSA. Trimming at V came to 5 bases and at J to 1 base, leaving 3 bases not matched to a gene. In DNA form, the CDR3 reads TGTGCCAGCAGCCCGACAGGGGGAAGCAATCAGCCCCAGCATTTT. It yields the protein CASSPTGGSNQPQHF.

CDR3 nucleotide sequence: TGTGCCAGTAGCCTGGCGTTTCAGGGAAGGTCACCCCTCCACTTT. Translated, it gives CASSLAFQGRSPLHF. V gene TRBV19 combines with J gene TRBJ1-6, with D perhaps TRBD1 (5 bases). Trimming took 6 bases from V and 10 from J, leaving 19 bases between them. In germline, CDR1 is LNHDA, CDR2 SQIVND (reference sequence). The CDR3 consists of 15 residues.

This clone has only a few counts. V and J are TRBV6-1 and TRBJ2-1; D perhaps matches TRBD1 (6 bases). Trimming left V 3 bases short and J 12 bases short, with 9 bases between. Germline V gives CDR1 MNHNS, CDR2 SASEGT. The CDR3 spans 11 residues. In DNA form, the CDR3 reads TGTGCCAGCAGTGACCAGGGGTGGCAGTTCTTC. Translation gives CASSDQGWQFF.

CDR3 amino acids: CASSRSGSDEQYF. CDR3 DNA sequence: TGTGCCAGCAGCCGGAGCGGGAGTGACGAGCAGTACTTC. The chain has TRBV7-9 and TRBJ2-7; 8 bases line up with TRBD2. The CDR3 runs 13 residues. Germline CDR1 reads SEHNR; CDR2 reads FQNEAQ (reference sequence). Trimming removed 5 bases from V and 5 bases from J; junction bases left unmatched: 5.

This clone was seen a single time. The rearrangement uses TRBV29-1 and TRBJ2-7; D not resolved. Germline assignment: CDR1 SQVTM and CDR2 ANQGSEA. The CDR3 consists of 12 residues. V lost 4 bases and J 2 bases, leaving 9 bases between the germline ends. CDR3 sequence (DNA): TGCAGCGTTGGCGACATTACCTACGAGCAGTACTTC. Its translation is CSVGDITYEQYF.

The gene calls are TRBV2 and TRBJ1-1; possible D gene TRBD1, 6 bases. The CDR3 has 16 residues. Per germline, CDR1 SNHLY and CDR2 FYNNEI. Trimming took 7 bases from V and 3 from J, leaving 21 bases between them. The CDR3 region is CASNDPGHLGDTEAFF. The CDR3, as DNA: TGTGCCAGCAACGACCCGGGACACTTGGGGGACACTGAAGCTTTCTTT.

The chain has TRBV20-1 and TRBJ2-7, with TRBD1 identical over 8 bases. Germline CDR1 DFQATT, CDR2 SNEGSKA (reference sequence). The V and J ends lost 5 bases and 7 bases, in that order; junction bases with no gene match: 4. This CDR3 spans 11 amino acids. CDR3 in amino acids: CSAYRGREQYF. CDR3 nucleotide sequence: TGCAGTGCTTACAGGGGGAGGGAGCAGTACTTC.

This chain uses TRBV19 with TRBJ2-1; TRBD2 aligns across 10 bases. Germline V gene data show CDR1 as LNHDA and CDR2 as SQIVND (reference sequence). This CDR3 region has 14 residues. V lost 3 bases and J lost 6; bases outside the gene matches: 2. CDR3 DNA: TGTGCCAGTAGTATGGGACTAGCGAGCAATGAGCAGTTCTTC. It translates to CASSMGLASNEQFF. The whole variable domain, filled in from reference TRBV19 and TRBJ2-1, reads DGGITQSPKYLFRKEGQNVTLSCEQNLNHDAMYWYRQDPGQGLRLIYYSQIVNDFQKGDIAEGYSVSREKKESFPLTVTSAQKNPTAFYLCASSMGLASNEQFFGPGTRLTVL.

The chain recombines TRBV27 with TRBJ1-2; weak D call: TRBD1 (6 bases). The CDR3 runs 12 residues. Germline lookup yields CDR1 MNHEY and CDR2 SMNVEV (reference sequence). Deletions cut 7 bases from V and 6 bases from J, with 12 bases between. The CDR3 protein is CASMGGANGYTF. CDR3 DNA sequence: TGTGCCAGCATGGGGGGGGCGAATGGCTACACCTTC.

The genes are TRBV6-5 and TRBJ1-1, with D possibly being TRBD1 (6 bases). V was cut by 6 bases and J by 8 bases, with 13 bases left in between. This CDR3 region has 12 residues. CDR1 and CDR2 (germline): MNHEY, SVGAGI. The CDR3 sequence: CASRRQVLEAFF. DNA for the CDR3: TGTGCCAGCAGGCGACAGGTTCTAGAAGCTTTCTTT.

This CDR3 reads CASSPGGQAIGYTF. The CDR3 DNA is TGTGCCAGCAGCCCTGGCGGGCAGGCCATTGGCTACACCTTC. This chain uses TRBV14 with TRBJ1-2; D is unclear. The CDR3 totals 14 residues. The germline V gene encodes CDR1 SGHDN and CDR2 FVKESK. V lost 4 bases, J lost 7 bases, and 16 bases lay in between. Full variable domain (outside the CDR3, taken from reference TRBV14 and TRBJ1-2): EAGVTQFPSHSVIEKGQTVTLRCDPISGHDNLYWYRRVMGKEIKFLLHFVKESKQDESGMPNNRFLAERTGGTYSTLKVQPAELEDSGVYFCASSPGGQAIGYTFGSGTRLTVV.

The CDR3 protein is CASSLGLYSNQPQHF. CDR3 sequence (DNA): TGTGCCAGCAGCTTGGGGCTGTATAGCAATCAGCCCCAGCATTTT. The V call is TRBV5-5, the J call TRBJ1-5; D unresolved. Between the trimmed V and J ends, which lost 0 bases and 0 bases, there was a span of 7 bases. Germline loops: CDR1 SGHKS, CDR2 YYEKEE (reference sequence). The CDR3 spans 15 residues.

This chain uses TRBV28 with TRBJ2-1; 7 nucleotides line up with TRBD1. V lost 7 bases and J lost 2; bases outside the gene matches: 5. Germline V gene data show CDR1 as MDHEN and CDR2 as SYDVKM. There are 14 residues in the CDR3. CDR3 sequence: CASTRQGAYNEQFF. The CDR3 coding sequence is TGTGCCAGCACCAGGCAGGGGGCCTACAATGAGCAGTTCTTC. Based on the CDR3 plus reference TRBV28 and TRBJ2-1, the full variable domain is DVKVTQSSRYLVKRTGEKVFLECVQDMDHENMFWYRQDPGLGLRLIYFSYDVKMKEKGDIPEGYSVSREKKERFSLILESASTNQTSMYLCASTRQGAYNEQFFGPGTRLTVL.

This clone was seen once. J is TRBJ1-2 and V is TRBV5-1, with 8 bases that match TRBD1. J lost 8 bases, V lost 4 bases, and 13 bases had no gene match. The CDR3 runs to 15 residues. Germline assignment: CDR1 SGHRS and CDR2 YFSETQ. The CDR3 here is CASSAGDRYWGGYTF. The CDR3 DNA follows: TGCGCCAGCAGCGCCGGGGACAGGTACTGGGGAGGCTACACCTTC. The full variable domain, in which reference TRBV5-1 and TRBJ1-2 provide the parts outside the CDR3, is KAGVTQTPRYLIKTRGQQVTLSCSPISGHRSVSWYQQTPGQGLQFLFEYFSETQRNKGNFPGRFSGRQFSNSRSEMNVSTLELGDSALYLCASSAGDRYWGGYTFGSGTRLTVV.

This sequence joins TRBV5-1 and TRBJ2-7, with 8 bases identical to TRBD2. Germline CDR1 and CDR2: SGHRS and YFSETQ. There are 15 residues in the CDR3. Unmatched junction bases numbered 6, after V lost 4 bases and J lost 0 bases. CDR3 DNA sequence: TGCGCCAGCAGCCCAACCGGGACTAGCTCCTACGAGCAGTACTTC. Translating it yields CASSPTGTSSYEQYF.

In DNA, the CDR3 is TGTGCCAGCAGCTTGGGGCGGCAGGGGCAAGAGACCCAGTACTTC. This sequence encodes CASSLGRQGQETQYF. V and J are TRBV5-6 and TRBJ2-5; D might be TRBD1 (6 bases). V was clipped by 0 bases and J by 2 bases, with 11 bases between them. The CDR3 sequence is 15 residues long. Germline loops: CDR1 SGHDT, CDR2 YYEEEE.

This chain joins TRBV7-2 and TRBJ2-3, with 11 nucleotides matching TRBD2. Germline CDR1 is SGHTA and CDR2 is FQGNSA. Trimming took 5 bases from V and 4 from J; bases not matched to a gene: 14. CDR3 length: 18 residues. The DNA of the CDR3 is TGTGCCAGCAGCCCCTCTCCCCTAGCGGGAGGAGGAGCAGATACGCAGTATTTT. Encoded protein: CASSPSPLAGGGADTQYF. Complete variable domain (other parts from reference TRBV7-2 and TRBJ2-3): GAGVSQSPSNKVTEKGKDVELRCDPISGHTALYWYRQSLGQGLEFLIYFQGNSAPDKSGLPSDRFSAERTGGSVSTLTIQRTQQEDSAVYLCASSPSPLAGGGADTQYFGPGTRLTVL.

The V and J genes are TRBV28 and TRBJ2-3; D gene ambiguous. This CDR3 spans 13 amino acids. The V and J ends lost 4 bases and 6 bases respectively, with 11 bases between them. Per germline, CDR1 MDHEN and CDR2 SYDVKM. The CDR3 DNA reads TGTGCCAGCAGTTCCCCGGGTCTGGATACGCAGTATTTT. Residues: CASSSPGLDTQYF.